This is a list of T cell receptor beta chains from one sample in a study of OX40 agonist ivuxolimab in advanced cancers. Sequencing used immunoSEQ multiplex PCR; TCRdb keeps in-frame clones, though not all of them. The sample gives over 5,000 clones, under 85% of which show up once; around 25% is in the top ten. The sequencing used CD4+ or CD8+ T cells sorted from blood, collected in a trial of the OX40 agonist ivuxolimab. These TCRs come from an adult with an advanced solid tumor such as melanoma, head and neck, liver or kidney cancer. Each CDR3 is given with its conserved first and last residue. A D gene is named only where the DNA matches it firmly. Not all rows give a size; the values are once, few, many and, for expanded clones, a class.

clone_size j_call d_call v_call cdr3_nt cdr3_aa
NA TRBJ2-5 TRBD1 TRBV29-1 TGCAGCGCCAGGGGGGAGACCCAGTACTTC CSARGETQYF
NA TRBJ2-7 NA TRBV6-9 TGTGCCAGCAGTTCTAGTATCACCTACGAGCAGTACTTC CASSSSITYEQYF
few TRBJ1-1 NA TRBV2 TGTGCCAGCAGAGGGACATCCATTGAAGCTTTCTTT CASRGTSIEAFF
NA TRBJ1-6 TRBD1 TRBV28 TGTGCCAGCAGTCCGCAGGGACAGGGGACAACCCTCCACTTT CASSPQGQGTTLHF
NA TRBJ2-1 NA TRBV19 TGTGCCAGTAGTACGGACCCATCCCTCTACAATGAGCAGTTCTTC CASSTDPSLYNEQFF
NA TRBJ1-1 NA TRBV4-3 TGCGCCAGCAGCCAAGTCTCCAACAGCTTGAACACTGAAGCTTTCTTT CASSQVSNSLNTEAFF
NA TRBJ2-7 NA TRBV5-3 TGTGCCAGCAGCTTGGCCCAGGGCTACGAGCAGTACTTC CASSLAQGYEQYF
few TRBJ1-6 NA TRBV19 TGTGCCAGTACCCCGACAGATGGGGGGGGAACCTATAATTCACCCCTCCACTTT CASTPTDGGGTYNSPLHF
once TRBJ2-3 TRBD2 TRBV9 TGTGCCAGCAGCTTTAGCGGGGGTACCACAGATACGCAGTATTTT CASSFSGGTTDTQYF
NA TRBJ1-3 NA TRBV7-8 TGTGCCAGCAGCCCCCATGGGACTGGAAACACCATATATTTT CASSPHGTGNTIYF
NA TRBJ1-4 NA TRBV4-1 TGCGCCAGCAGCCAAGAGGGTGAAAAACTGTTTTTT CASSQEGEKLFF
NA TRBJ1-5 NA TRBV6-5 TGTGCCAGCACATCGGCAGTACCCTACAATCAGCCCCAGCATTTT CASTSAVPYNQPQHF
NA TRBJ2-3 NA TRBV5-6 TGTGCCAGCAGCTTGTCGGGCAGGGATACAGATACGCAGTATTTT CASSLSGRDTDTQYF
once TRBJ2-7 TRBD1 TRBV6-5 TGTGCCAGCAGCCGACAGGGTACAACACCTTACGAGCAGTACTTC CASSRQGTTPYEQYF
NA TRBJ2-5 TRBD2 TRBV18 TGTGCCAGCTCACCACGAGGGAGGGGACAAGAGACCCAGTACTTC CASSPRGRGQETQYF
NA TRBJ2-2 NA TRBV6-5 TGTGCCAGCAGATTGGGACAAAACACCGGGGAGCTGTTTTTT CASRLGQNTGELFF
NA TRBJ2-1 NA TRBV11-2 TGTGCCAGCAGCTTAGCCAGTAGCGCACGTGAGCAGTTCTTC CASSLASSAREQFF
NA TRBJ2-1 NA TRBV10-1 TGCGCCAGCAGTGCTTCGGGCAATGAGCAGTTCTTC CASSASGNEQFF
NA TRBJ1-1 TRBD1 TRBV29-1 TGCAGCGTCCCAGGGGGCCAGGGGGCGGTGAACACTGAAGCTTTCTTT CSVPGGQGAVNTEAFF
NA TRBJ2-7 TRBD2 TRBV27 TGTGCCAGCAGTCCATCCATACTAGCGGGAGTTCTCTACGAGCAGTACTTC CASSPSILAGVLYEQYF
NA TRBJ2-1 TRBD2 TRBV27 TGTGCCAGCAGTCCCCAAGCGGGAGTTGAGCAGTTCTTC CASSPQAGVEQFF
NA TRBJ2-7 TRBD1 TRBV5-5 TGTGCCAGCAGCTCCGACAGGGGATCCGAGCAGTACTTC CASSSDRGSEQYF
NA TRBJ2-7 NA TRBV27 TGTGCCAGCAGCCAGACCCCCTCCTACGAGCAGTACTTC CASSQTPSYEQYF
few TRBJ1-4 NA TRBV5-1 TGCGCCAGCAGCCTGGCGGGTGCAACTAATGAAAAACTGTTTTTT CASSLAGATNEKLFF
few TRBJ2-7 TRBD2 TRBV5-8 TGTGCCAGCAGCTTGGCGGGGAGACTAGCGGGAACCTACGAGCAGTACTTC CASSLAGRLAGTYEQYF
few TRBJ2-2 TRBD2 TRBV28 TGTGCCAGCAGCCGAACACTAGCGGGGGACAGCACCGGGGAGCTGTTTTTT CASSRTLAGDSTGELFF
NA TRBJ1-1 TRBD1 TRBV28 TGTGCCAGCAGCCCTGGACAGGAGGGCACTGAAGCTTTCTTT CASSPGQEGTEAFF
NA TRBJ2-2 NA TRBV7-2 TGTGCCAGCAGCAAATCTGCCACGGAGAACACCGGGGAGCTGTTTTTT CASSKSATENTGELFF
NA TRBJ2-1 NA TRBV27 TGTGCCAGCAGTGGAAGCGGAAACTCCTACAATGAGCAGTTCTTC CASSGSGNSYNEQFF
once TRBJ2-1 TRBD2 TRBV27 TGTGCCAGCAGTCCCTTCCCTAGCGGGGATTGGGATGAGCAGTTCTTC CASSPFPSGDWDEQFF
NA TRBJ2-1 NA TRBV11-2 TGTGCCAGCGCTGCGAACAATGAGCAGTTCTTC CASAANNEQFF